One T cell receptor (beta chain) is described in this entry. This CDR3 is 13 amino acids long. Germline V gene sequence: CDR1 LNHDA, CDR2 SQIVND (reference sequence). V shed 1 base and J shed 5 bases, with 8 bases lying between them. The PCR ran on 60 Vbeta and 13 Jbeta primers. The table came from immunoSEQ multiplex PCR; TCRdb's copy has only in-frame clones and leaves some out. The sample lists 70,000 to 80,000 clones; approximately 78% were seen once. This sample was taken from a study of cytomegalovirus exposure and HLA in healthy donors. This TCR came from a man younger than 35 in good health and CMV-seronegative. The sequenced sample consisted of PBMCs. The rearrangement uses TRBV19 and TRBJ2-5; tentatively, D is TRBD2 (5 bases). The CDR3 region is CASSIAGIETQYF. The CDR3 DNA sequence: TGTGCCAGTAGTATAGCGGGGATTGAGACCCAGTACTTC.